Listed below are T cell receptor beta chains from one sample, sequenced in a study of control samples from healthy donors and cancer patients. Only in-frame clones appear in the TCRdb table, and some are missing; sequencing was by immunoSEQ multiplex PCR. The table has fewer than 300,000 clones, roughly 80% seen once. The sequenced sample consisted of PBMCs. These receptors were collected from a woman aged 60-70 years with lung cancer. Each CDR3 is given with its conserved first and last residue. A D gene is named only where the DNA matches it firmly. The size of a clone is reported for some rows only, either as once, few or many, or as a class for expanded clones.

>TRBJ1-3|-|-|TRBV3-1/TRBV3-2
TGTGCCAGCAGCCAAGAGTCTATTACGGCGTTTCGGAGGGGCTCTGGAAACACCATATATTTT
CASSQESITAFRRGSGNTIYF
>TRBJ2-7|-|-|TRBV27
TGTGCCAGCAAAGGACTGAACTACGAGCAGTACTTC
CASKGLNYEQYF
>TRBJ2-3|once|-|TRBV5-1
TGCGCCAGCAGCCTGGTGCAGGGCACAGATACGCAGTATTTT
CASSLVQGTDTQYF
>TRBJ1-2|-|-|TRBV7-2
TGTGCCAGCAGCCCTAGCGTGGGGGGCTACACCTTC
CASSPSVGGYTF
>TRBJ1-3|-|-|TRBV15
TGTGCCACCAGCAGAGATGTCACGTTTGGAAACACCATATATTTT
CATSRDVTFGNTIYF
>TRBJ2-7|-|-|TRBV3-1/TRBV3-2
TGTGCCAGCAGCCAACTCTCCTACGAGCAGTACTTC
CASSQLSYEQYF
>TRBJ2-3|-|TRBD2|TRBV9
TGTGCCAGCAGCGTAGATATAACTAGCGGATCAACGCAGTATTTT
CASSVDITSGSTQYF
>TRBJ1-6|many|TRBD1|TRBV28
TGTGCCAGCAGTTTAGCGGGACAGACGCCGGCACCCCTCCACTTT
CASSLAGQTPAPLHF
>TRBJ1-5|-|-|TRBV19
TGTGCCAGTATCCCAGCGGGGGATAGCAATCAGCCCCAGCATTTT
CASIPAGDSNQPQHF
>TRBJ2-3|-|TRBD1|TRBV10-3
TGTGCCATCAGTGACCCCGACAGGGGAAGCACAGATACGCAGTATTTT
CAISDPDRGSTDTQYF
>TRBJ1-2|once|-|TRBV19
TGTGCCACCCGGGACGGATATTTCTATGGCTACACCTTC
CATRDGYFYGYTF
>TRBJ2-5|-|-|TRBV9
TGTGCCAGCAGCGTAGATCAGGGATGGGAGACCCAGTACTTC
CASSVDQGWETQYF
>TRBJ1-4|-|-|TRBV15
TGTGCCACCAGCAGACCCAGAGCAGTTGATGAAAAACTGTTTTTT
CATSRPRAVDEKLFF
>TRBJ2-5|-|TRBD2|TRBV7-2
TGTGCCAGCAGCCAAGCGGGAGGGCGGGGGGAGACCCAGTACTTC
CASSQAGGRGETQYF
>TRBJ2-3|-|TRBD2|TRBV6-1
TGTGCCAGCAGTGAATGGTCTAGCGGGGGGGAGGTGGATACGCAGTATTTT
CASSEWSSGGEVDTQYF
>TRBJ1-4|-|TRBD1|TRBV12-5
TGTGCTAGTGGTAACGGACAGGTCAGATGGGAAAAACTGTTTTTT
CASGNGQVRWEKLFF
>TRBJ2-1|-|TRBD2|TRBV7-9
TGTGCCAGCAGCCTTAGCGGGGTGGACAATGAGCAGTTCTTC
CASSLSGVDNEQFF
>TRBJ1-2|-|-|TRBV6-5
TGTGCCAGCAGTTACTCGTTTTCCGGGTTTGGCTACACCTTC
CASSYSFSGFGYTF
>TRBJ2-7|-|-|TRBV5-4
TGTGCCAGCAGCTTGGACGTACAGGGATCCTACGAGCAGTACTTC
CASSLDVQGSYEQYF
>TRBJ2-7|-|-|TRBV9
TGTGCCAGCAGCGTAGGTGGGGATTCCTACGAGCAGTACTTC
CASSVGGDSYEQYF
>TRBJ2-5|-|-|TRBV12-1
TGTGCCAGCAGCTGGGATAGCGGGGGGGGAGAGACCCAGTACTTC
CASSWDSGGGETQYF
>TRBJ2-2|once|TRBD1|TRBV5-1
TGCGCCAGCACCCAGTCCACCGGGACAGGGATTGCCGGGGAGCTGTTTTTT
CASTQSTGTGIAGELFF
>TRBJ2-1|-|-|TRBV5-6
TGTGCCAGCAGCTTGATTGGAGGGGATGAGCAGTTCTTC
CASSLIGGDEQFF
>TRBJ2-1|-|-|TRBV5-1
TGCGCCAGCAGCTTGGGCGGCTACAATGAGCAGTTCTTC
CASSLGGYNEQFF
>TRBJ1-5|-|-|TRBV2
TGTGCCAGCAGGCAGGAGGCACTTAGCAATCAGCCCCAGCATTTT
CASRQEALSNQPQHF
>TRBJ1-1|-|-|TRBV5-1
TGCGCCAGCAGCTCCATGACAGCGAACACTGAAGCTTTCTTT
CASSSMTANTEAFF
>TRBJ2-1|-|-|TRBV11-2
TGTGCCAGCAGCTTTTGGCGGGACAATGAGCAGTTCTTC
CASSFWRDNEQFF
>TRBJ2-1|-|TRBD2|TRBV5-1
TGCGCCAGCAGCTTACGTAGCGGGGGGGCCTCCTACAATGAGCAGTTCTTC
CASSLRSGGASYNEQFF
>TRBJ2-1|-|-|TRBV13
TGTGCCAGCAGCGTAATGCGGCTAAGCTCCTACAATGAGCAGTTCTTC
CASSVMRLSSYNEQFF
>TRBJ1-1|-|-|TRBV6-5
TGTGCCAGCAGTACCGGGACAAGACTGAACACTGAAGCTTTCTTT
CASSTGTRLNTEAFF
>TRBJ2-3|-|TRBD2|TRBV7-3
TGTGCCAGCAGCACGGGACTAGCGGGACCCACAGATACGCAGTATTTT
CASSTGLAGPTDTQYF
>TRBJ2-1|-|-|TRBV7-2
TGTGCCAGCAGCTTAGTTGTAGGGGTAGACAATGAGCAGTTCTTC
CASSLVVGVDNEQFF
>TRBJ1-1|-|-|TRBV19
TGTGCCAGTAGTAGGAAGACAGGCGAAGCTTTCTTT
CASSRKTGEAFF
>TRBJ1-1|-|-|TRBV18
TGTGCCAGCTCACCTGACAGCCACACTGAAGCTTTCTTT
CASSPDSHTEAFF
>TRBJ1-6|-|-|TRBV29-1
TGCAGCGTACAACAGGGTGGGTCACCCCTCCACTTT
CSVQQGGSPLHF
>TRBJ1-6|-|-|TRBV5-1
TGCGCCAGCAGCTTGGCCATAGGGGTGGGTTCACCCCTCCACTTT
CASSLAIGVGSPLHF
>TRBJ1-1|-|-|TRBV5-6
TGTGCCAGCAGCTATATACAGAACACTGAAGCTTTCTTT
CASSYIQNTEAFF
>TRBJ2-6|-|-|TRBV6-5
TGTGCCAGCAGGGAGGGGACCGGGGCCAACGTCCTGACTTTC
CASREGTGANVLTF
>TRBJ1-2|once|-|TRBV6-5
TGTGCCAGCAGTTCCCCGGTTAACTATGGCTACACCTTC
CASSSPVNYGYTF
>TRBJ1-2|once|-|TRBV4-1
TGCGCCAGCAGCCAAGTTCGATCTGACTTGGGATCCTTC
CASSQVRSDLGSF
>TRBJ1-4|once|TRBD1|TRBV5-5
TGTGCCAGCAGCTTGGATGGACAGGGGTTTGAAAAACTGTTTTTT
CASSLDGQGFEKLFF
>TRBJ1-5|-|-|TRBV10-3
TGTGCCATCAGGCCCGAGGGGGTTGGGAGCAATCAGCCCCAGCATTTT
CAIRPEGVGSNQPQHF
>TRBJ2-7|-|-|TRBV5-1
TGCGCCAGCAGCTACCACCCCTCCTACGAGCAGTACTTC
CASSYHPSYEQYF
>TRBJ2-7|-|TRBD1|TRBV27
TGTGCCAGCACAGGGGGCCTATCCTACGAGCAGTACTTC
CASTGGLSYEQYF
>TRBJ1-4|-|TRBD1|TRBV7-2
TGTGCCAGCAGCTTTACAGGGGGCTTTAATGAAAAACTGTTTTTT
CASSFTGGFNEKLFF
>TRBJ1-2|-|-|TRBV2
TGTGCCAGCAGTGAGGTGGGGCCGTCGGGCTACACCTTC
CASSEVGPSGYTF